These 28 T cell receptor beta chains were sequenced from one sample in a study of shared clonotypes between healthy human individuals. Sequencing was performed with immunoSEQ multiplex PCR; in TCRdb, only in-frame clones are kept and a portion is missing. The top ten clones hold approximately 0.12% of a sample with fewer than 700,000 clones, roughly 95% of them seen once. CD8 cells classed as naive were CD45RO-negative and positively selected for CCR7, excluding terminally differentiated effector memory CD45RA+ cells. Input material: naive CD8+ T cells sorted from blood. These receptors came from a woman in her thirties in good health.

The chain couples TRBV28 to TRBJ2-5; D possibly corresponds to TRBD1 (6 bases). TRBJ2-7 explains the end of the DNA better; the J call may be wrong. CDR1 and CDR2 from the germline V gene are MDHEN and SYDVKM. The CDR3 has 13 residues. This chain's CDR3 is CASSRDTAYEQYF. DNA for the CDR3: TGTGCCAGCAGCCGGGACACAGCCTACGAGCAGTACTTC.

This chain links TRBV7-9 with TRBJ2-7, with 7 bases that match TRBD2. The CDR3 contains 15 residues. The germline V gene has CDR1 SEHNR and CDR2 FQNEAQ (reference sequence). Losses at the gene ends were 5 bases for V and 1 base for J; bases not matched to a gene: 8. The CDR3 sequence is CASSPEASGSYEQYF. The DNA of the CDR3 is TGTGCCAGCAGCCCAGAGGCTAGCGGTTCCTACGAGCAGTACTTC. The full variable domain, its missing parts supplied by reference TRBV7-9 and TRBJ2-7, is DTGVSQNPRHKITKRGQNVTFRCDPISEHNRLYWYRQTLGQGPEFLTYFQNEAQLEKSRLLSDRFSAERPKGSFSTLEIQRTEQGDSAMYLCASSPEASGSYEQYFGPGTRLTVT.

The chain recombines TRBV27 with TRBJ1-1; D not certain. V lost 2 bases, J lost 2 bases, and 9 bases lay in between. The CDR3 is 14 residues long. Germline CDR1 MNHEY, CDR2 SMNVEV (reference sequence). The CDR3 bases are TGTGCCAGCAGTTTAACCGGCAGTAACACTGAAGCTTTCTTT. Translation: CASSLTGSNTEAFF.

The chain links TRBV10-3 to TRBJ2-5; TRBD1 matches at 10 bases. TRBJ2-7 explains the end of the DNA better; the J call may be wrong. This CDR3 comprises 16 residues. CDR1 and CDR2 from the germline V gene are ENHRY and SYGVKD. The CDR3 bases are TGTGCCATCAGTGTGGGCTGGGACAGGGGAGTGCACGAGCAGTACTTC. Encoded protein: CAISVGWDRGVHEQYF.

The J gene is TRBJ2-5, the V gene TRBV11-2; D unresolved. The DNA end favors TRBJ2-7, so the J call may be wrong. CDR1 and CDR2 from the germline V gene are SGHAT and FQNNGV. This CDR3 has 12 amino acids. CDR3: CASSRSLYEQYF. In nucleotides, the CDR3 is TGTGCCAGCAGCCGCAGTCTCTACGAGCAGTACTTC.

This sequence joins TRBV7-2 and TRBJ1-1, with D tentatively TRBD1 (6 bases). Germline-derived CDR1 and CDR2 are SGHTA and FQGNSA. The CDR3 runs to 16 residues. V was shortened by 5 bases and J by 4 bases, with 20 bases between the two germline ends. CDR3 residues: CASSLPGGPALTEAFF. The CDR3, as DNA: TGTGCCAGCAGCCTGCCGGGGGGGCCCGCCCTCACTGAAGCTTTCTTT.

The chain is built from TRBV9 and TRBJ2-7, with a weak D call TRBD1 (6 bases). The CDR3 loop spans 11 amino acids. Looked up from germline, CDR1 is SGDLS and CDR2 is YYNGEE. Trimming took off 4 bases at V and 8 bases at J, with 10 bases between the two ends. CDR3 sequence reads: CASSTGTKQYF. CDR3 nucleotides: TGTGCCAGCAGCACAGGGACGAAGCAGTACTTC. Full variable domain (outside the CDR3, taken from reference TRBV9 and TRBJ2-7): DSGVTQTPKHLITATGQRVTLRCSPRSGDLSVYWYQQSLDQGLQFLIQYYNGEERAKGNILERFSAQQFPDLHSELNLSSLELGDSALYFCASSTGTKQYFGPGTRLTVT.

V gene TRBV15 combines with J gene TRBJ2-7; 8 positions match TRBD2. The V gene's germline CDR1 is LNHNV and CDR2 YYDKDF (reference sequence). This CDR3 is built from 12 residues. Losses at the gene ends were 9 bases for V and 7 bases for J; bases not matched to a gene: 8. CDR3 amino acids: CATGRGAQEQYF. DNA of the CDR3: TGTGCCACGGGGCGGGGGGCGCAGGAGCAGTACTTC.

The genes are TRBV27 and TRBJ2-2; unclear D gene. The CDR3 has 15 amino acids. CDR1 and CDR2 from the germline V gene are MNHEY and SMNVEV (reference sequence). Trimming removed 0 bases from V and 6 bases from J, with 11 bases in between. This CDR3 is CASSLSTRQAGELFF. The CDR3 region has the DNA TGTGCCAGCAGTTTATCTACGCGGCAGGCCGGGGAGCTGTTTTTT.

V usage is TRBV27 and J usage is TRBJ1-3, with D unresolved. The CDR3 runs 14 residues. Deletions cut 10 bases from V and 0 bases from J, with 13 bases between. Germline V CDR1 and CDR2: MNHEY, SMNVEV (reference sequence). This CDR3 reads CAIKIGSSGNTIYF. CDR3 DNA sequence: TGTGCCATCAAAATAGGGAGCTCTGGAAACACCATATATTTT.

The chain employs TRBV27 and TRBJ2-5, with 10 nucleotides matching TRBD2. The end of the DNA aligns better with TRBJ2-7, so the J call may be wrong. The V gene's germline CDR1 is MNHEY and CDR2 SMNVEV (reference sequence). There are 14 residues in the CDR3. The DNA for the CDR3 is TGTGCCAGCAGGATAGCGGGAGGAACCTACGAGCAGTACTTC. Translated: CASRIAGGTYEQYF.

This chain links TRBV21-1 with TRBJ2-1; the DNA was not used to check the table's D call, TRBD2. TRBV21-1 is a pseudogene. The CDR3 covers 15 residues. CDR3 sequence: CASSRRLAGANEQFF. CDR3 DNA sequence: TGTGCCAGCAGCCGTCGACTAGCGGGGGCCAATGAGCAGTTCTTC.

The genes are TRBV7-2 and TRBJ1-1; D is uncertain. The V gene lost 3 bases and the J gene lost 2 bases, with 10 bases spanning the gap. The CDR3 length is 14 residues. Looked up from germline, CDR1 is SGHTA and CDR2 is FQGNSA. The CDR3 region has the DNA TGTGCCAGCAGCTTCCGGACTACTAACACTGAAGCTTTCTTT. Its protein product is CASSFRTTNTEAFF.

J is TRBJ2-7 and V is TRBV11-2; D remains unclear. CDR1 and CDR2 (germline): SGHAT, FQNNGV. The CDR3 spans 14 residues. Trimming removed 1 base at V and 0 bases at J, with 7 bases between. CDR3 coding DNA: TGTGCCAGCAGCTTAGTCGGGTTCTCCTACGAGCAGTACTTC. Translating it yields CASSLVGFSYEQYF. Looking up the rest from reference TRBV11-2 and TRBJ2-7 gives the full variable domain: EAGVAQSPRYKIIEKRQSVAFWCNPISGHATLYWYQQILGQGPKLLIQFQNNGVVDDSQLPKDRFSAERLKGVDSTLKIQPAKLEDSAVYLCASSLVGFSYEQYFGPGTRLTVT.

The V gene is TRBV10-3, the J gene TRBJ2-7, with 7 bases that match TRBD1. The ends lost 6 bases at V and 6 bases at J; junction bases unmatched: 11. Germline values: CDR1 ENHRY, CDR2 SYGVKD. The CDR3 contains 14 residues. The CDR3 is CAIRDLDRSSEQYF. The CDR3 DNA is TGTGCCATCAGAGACCTGGACAGGTCGTCCGAGCAGTACTTC.

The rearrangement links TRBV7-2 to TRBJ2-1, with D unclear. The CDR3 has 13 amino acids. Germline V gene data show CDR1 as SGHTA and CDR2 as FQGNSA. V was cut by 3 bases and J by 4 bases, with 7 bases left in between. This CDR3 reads CASSLIGYNEQFF. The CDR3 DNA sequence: TGTGCCAGCAGCTTGATCGGGTACAATGAGCAGTTCTTC.

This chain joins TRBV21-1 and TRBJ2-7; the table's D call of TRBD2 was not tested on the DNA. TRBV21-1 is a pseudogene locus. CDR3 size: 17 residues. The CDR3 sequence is CASLSLAGGGAPYEQYF. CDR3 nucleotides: TGTGCCAGCCTGAGCTTAGCGGGGGGAGGGGCACCCTACGAGCAGTACTTC.

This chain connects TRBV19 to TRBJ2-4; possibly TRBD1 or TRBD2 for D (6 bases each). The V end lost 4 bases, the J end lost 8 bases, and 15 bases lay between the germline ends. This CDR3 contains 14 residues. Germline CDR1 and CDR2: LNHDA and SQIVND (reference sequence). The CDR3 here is CASSTGRRGDIQYF. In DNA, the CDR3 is TGTGCCAGTAGTACGGGACGGAGGGGGGACATTCAGTACTTC.

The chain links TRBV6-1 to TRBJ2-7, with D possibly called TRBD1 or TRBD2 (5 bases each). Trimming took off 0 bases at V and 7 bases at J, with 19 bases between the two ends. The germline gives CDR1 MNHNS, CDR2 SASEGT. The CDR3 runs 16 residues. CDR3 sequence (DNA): TGTGCCAGCAGTGAAGCCGGGACGGTCACTGTACGGGAGCAGTACTTC. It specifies CASSEAGTVTVREQYF.

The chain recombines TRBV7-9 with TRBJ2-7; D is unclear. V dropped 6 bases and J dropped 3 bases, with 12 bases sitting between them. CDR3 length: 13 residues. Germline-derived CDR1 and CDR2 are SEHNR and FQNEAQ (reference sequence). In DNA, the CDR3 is TGTGCCAGCAGACTTCTAGGTGACTACGAGCAGTACTTC. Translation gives CASRLLGDYEQYF.

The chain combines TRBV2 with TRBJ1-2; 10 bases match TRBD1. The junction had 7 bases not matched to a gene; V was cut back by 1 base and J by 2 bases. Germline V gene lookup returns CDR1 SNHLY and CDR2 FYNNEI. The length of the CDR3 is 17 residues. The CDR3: CASSEGGTGAPNYGYTF. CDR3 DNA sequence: TGTGCCAGCAGTGAAGGGGGGACAGGGGCACCCAACTATGGCTACACCTTC.

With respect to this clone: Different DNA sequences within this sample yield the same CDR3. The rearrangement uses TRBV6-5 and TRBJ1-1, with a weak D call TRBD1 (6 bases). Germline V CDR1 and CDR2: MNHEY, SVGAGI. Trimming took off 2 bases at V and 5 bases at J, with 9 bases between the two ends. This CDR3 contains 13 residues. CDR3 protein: CASSYGQGTEAFF. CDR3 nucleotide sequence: TGTGCCAGCAGTTACGGGCAGGGGACTGAAGCTTTCTTT.

CDR3 bases: TGTGCCAGCAGCTTGGACAGGGTGAACACTGAAGCTTTCTTT. It yields the protein CASSLDRVNTEAFF. V usage is TRBV5-4 and J usage is TRBJ1-1; perhaps TRBD1 as D (6 bases). This CDR3 has 14 residues. The germline V and J ends were trimmed by 0 bases and 0 bases, with 6 bases remaining between them. Looked up from germline, CDR1 is SGHNT and CDR2 is YYREEE (reference sequence). The full variable domain, completed using reference TRBV5-4 and TRBJ1-1, is ETGVTQSPTHLIKTRGQQVTLRCSSQSGHNTVSWYQQALGQGPQFIFQYYREEENGRGNFPPRFSGLQFPNYSSELNVNALELDDSALYLCASSLDRVNTEAFFGQGTRLTVV.

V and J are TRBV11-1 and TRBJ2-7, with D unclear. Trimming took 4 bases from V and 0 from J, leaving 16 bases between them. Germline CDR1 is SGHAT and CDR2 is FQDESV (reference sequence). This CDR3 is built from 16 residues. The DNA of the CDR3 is TGTGCCAGCAGCTACCGTGGGGATTTTAGCTCCTACGAGCAGTACTTC. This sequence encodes CASSYRGDFSSYEQYF.

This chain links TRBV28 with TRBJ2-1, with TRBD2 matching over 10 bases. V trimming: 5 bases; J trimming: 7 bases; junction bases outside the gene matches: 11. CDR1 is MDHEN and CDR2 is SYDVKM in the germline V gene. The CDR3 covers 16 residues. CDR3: CASSPYLAGARNEQFF. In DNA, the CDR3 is TGTGCCAGCAGTCCTTACCTAGCGGGAGCAAGGAATGAGCAGTTCTTC.

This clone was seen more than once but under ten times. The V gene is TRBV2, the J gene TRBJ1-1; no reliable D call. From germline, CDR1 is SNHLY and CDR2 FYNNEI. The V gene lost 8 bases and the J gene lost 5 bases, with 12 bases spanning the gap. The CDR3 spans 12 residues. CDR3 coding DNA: TGTGCCAGCCTTAGGTCGGGGACTGAAGCTTTCTTT. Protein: CASLRSGTEAFF. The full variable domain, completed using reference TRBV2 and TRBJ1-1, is EPEVTQTPSHQVTQMGQEVILRCVPISNHLYFYWYRQILGQKVEFLVSFYNNEISEKSEIFDDQFSVERPDGSNFTLKIRSTKLEDSAMYFCASLRSGTEAFFGQGTRLTVV.

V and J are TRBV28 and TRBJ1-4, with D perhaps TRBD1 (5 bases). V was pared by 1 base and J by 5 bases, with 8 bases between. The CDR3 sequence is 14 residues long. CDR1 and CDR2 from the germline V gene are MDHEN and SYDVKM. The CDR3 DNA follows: TGTGCCAGCAGTTTATACGGGGGAAATGAAAAACTGTTTTTT. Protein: CASSLYGGNEKLFF.

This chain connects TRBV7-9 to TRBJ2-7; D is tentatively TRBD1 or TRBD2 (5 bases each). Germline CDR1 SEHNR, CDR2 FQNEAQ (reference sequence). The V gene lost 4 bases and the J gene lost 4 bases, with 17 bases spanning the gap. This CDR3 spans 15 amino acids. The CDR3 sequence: CASSSPGRIDYEQYF. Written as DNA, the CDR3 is TGTGCCAGCAGCTCGCCGGGACGGATTGATTACGAGCAGTACTTC.